What follows is one T cell receptor beta chain and its context. What it binds is unknown. V lost 4 bases, J lost 0 bases, and 4 bases stayed unmatched. In germline, CDR1 is MDHEN, CDR2 SYDVKM. The CDR3 loop spans 15 amino acids. The PCR employed 60 Vbeta primers together with 13 Jbeta primers. TCRdb's copy holds only in-frame clones and misses some; the assay was immunoSEQ multiplex PCR. The sample holds about 86,000 clones, 78% seen once. This entry belongs to a study of cytomegalovirus exposure and HLA in healthy donors. Study details: Ancestry clustering placed 81% of some 400 genotyped donors in the Caucasian-associated cluster. Notes on the study in general: Presence/absence analyses treated sequencing depth as roughly uniform across donors. Later on, an analysis tied some 17,000 TCR beta sequences to HLA alleles at 0.05 false discovery rate.

Sample: PBMCs. The chain is built from TRBV28 and TRBJ1-1; TRBD1 matches at 8 bases. The origin of this receptor is a male donor in good health and CMV-seropositive. The CDR3 region has the DNA TGTGCCAGCAGTTCACTGACAGGGGTGAACACTGAAGCTTTCTTT. Translated: CASSSLTGVNTEAFF.